The rows below give T cell receptor beta chains drawn from one sample of a study of CD8 T cells in ankylosing spondylitis. TCRdb fed the 5' RACE reads into MiXCR, producing one record per CDR3 protein. This sample has 200,000 to 300,000 distinct CDR3 sequences; around 10% occur once, and the top ten carry 6.8%. Sequencing was done on a sample of blood, either unsorted or a sorted T cell fraction (not recorded which). The receptors were gathered from a male donor with ankylosing spondylitis or in good health (not recorded which). Each CDR3 is given with its conserved first and last residue. The D gene is left open where the match is weak. Clone size is given for some rows only: seen once, a few or many times, or a class if the clone is expanded.

d_call	clone_size	v_call	j_call	cdr3_nt	cdr3_aa
TRBD1	many	TRBV5-1	TRBJ2-3	TGCGCCAGCAGCACATCAGGGACAGGCCTCACAGATACGCAGTATTTT	CASSTSGTGLTDTQYF
NA	few	TRBV7-9	TRBJ2-3	TGTGCCAGCAGCTTAGCGGATGCAGGGGCGCTTACGGAGTATTTT	CASSLADAGALTEYF
TRBD2	many	TRBV10-3	TRBJ2-1	TGTGCCATCAGTAATAGCGGGGGGCGAGGAGATTACAATGAGCAGTTCTTC	CAISNSGGRGDYNEQFF
NA	many	TRBV20-1	TRBJ2-1	TGCAGTGCTGAGGAGGGCGGGGCCCATTTTGAGCAGTTCTTC	CSAEEGGAHFEQFF
TRBD2	NA	TRBV29-1	TRBJ2-3	TGCAGCGTTGTGACTAGCGGGGAAGGAGATACGCAGTATTTT	CSVVTSGEGDTQYF
TRBD2	NA	TRBV28	TRBJ2-7	TGTGCCAGCAGTTTCCCCAGCGGGAGCGACGAGCAGTACTTC	CASSFPSGSDEQYF
TRBD2	many	TRBV20-1	TRBJ2-3	TGCAGTGCTAGAAAGACTAGCGGGCTTATAGATACGCAGTATTTT	CSARKTSGLIDTQYF
NA	few	TRBV27	TRBJ2-3	TGTGCCACCTCCTTTGCAGATACGCAGTATTTT	CATSFADTQYF
TRBD1	many	TRBV20-1	TRBJ2-7	TGCAGTGCTAGAGACGAGACAGGGGTTTTATCCTACGAGCAGTACTTC	CSARDETGVLSYEQYF
TRBD2	many	TRBV5-1	TRBJ2-4	TGCGCCAGCAGCTTGGTCACTAGCGGTACCAAAAACATTCAGTACTTC	CASSLVTSGTKNIQYF
TRBD1	many	TRBV6-5	TRBJ2-2	TGTGCCAGCAGTTCTACAGGGGGCGCTTCGACCGGGGAGCTGTTTTTT	CASSSTGGASTGELFF
TRBD1	many	TRBV12-3/TRBV12-4	TRBJ1-2	TGTGCCAGCAGTTTCGCGGGACAGGGGATCTATGGCTACACCTTC	CASSFAGQGIYGYTF
TRBD2	NA	TRBV6-1	TRBJ2-1	TGTGCCAGCAGACAACCGGGACTAGCGAGCTCCTACAATGAGCAGTTCTTC	CASRQPGLASSYNEQFF
NA	few	TRBV20-1	TRBJ2-5	TGCAGTGCCTTCCCGCCTGGGACCCCGCAAGAGACCCAGTACTTC	CSAFPPGTPQETQYF
NA	many	TRBV5-1	TRBJ1-1	TGCGCCAGCAGCTTGGATGGGATTGGGATGAACACTGAAGCTTTCTTT	CASSLDGIGMNTEAFF
NA	many	TRBV12-3/TRBV12-4	TRBJ2-3	TGTGCCAGGGGGTGGTGGGACTCCCTATTGTTCACAGATACGCAGTATTTT	CARGWWDSLLFTDTQYF
NA	NA	TRBV11-2	TRBJ1-2	TGTGCCAGCAGCTTAGTCGACAGGCCGACTCACTATGGCTACACCTTC	CASSLVDRPTHYGYTF
NA	NA	TRBV7-9	TRBJ2-7	TGTGCCAGCAGCGTTCACTACGAGCAGTACTTC	CASSVHYEQYF
NA	many	TRBV7-8	TRBJ1-1	TGTGCCAGCAGCTTCCCCGACTCCCTGACTGAAGCTTTCTTT	CASSFPDSLTEAFF
NA	many	TRBV6-1	TRBJ1-1	TGTGCCAGCAGTGGCCTAAGGGGAGACACTGAAGCTTTCTTT	CASSGLRGDTEAFF
NA	many	TRBV5-1	TRBJ1-4	TGCGCCAGCAGCTTAAATCTTCGGGACGGTATTGAAAAACTGTTTTTT	CASSLNLRDGIEKLFF
NA	many	TRBV7-9	TRBJ1-6	TGTGCCAGCAGCTCCGACTTTAGGTCCCTCCACTTT	CASSSDFRSLHF
NA	many	TRBV20-1	TRBJ1-2	TGCAGTGCTAGAGATGATGGCTACACCTTC	CSARDDGYTF
NA	many	TRBV5-1	TRBJ1-1	TGCGCCAGCAGCACGGGACATAATAAACCGGGGGGCACTGAAGCTTTCTTT	CASSTGHNKPGGTEAFF
TRBD2	NA	TRBV20-1	TRBJ2-7	TGCAGTGCCTTCGACCGAGCGGGAGGGACCTACGAGCAGTACTTC	CSAFDRAGGTYEQYF
NA	NA	TRBV7-6	TRBJ2-1	TGTGCCAGCAGCGTTAATGGCGGCCTCAGCTCCTACAATGAGCAGTTCTTC	CASSVNGGLSSYNEQFF
NA	many	TRBV24-1	TRBJ2-3	TGTGCCACCAGTCCCAGGGGAGGCGATACGCAGTATTTT	CATSPRGGDTQYF
NA	many	TRBV10-3	TRBJ2-3	TGTGCCATCGCGGCCTCCGGGACCACAGATACGCAGTATTTT	CAIAASGTTDTQYF
NA	NA	TRBV27	TRBJ1-2	TGTGCCAGCAGTCCCCAGGGCGCGGCCGGAGTGGGTGGCTACACCTTC	CASSPQGAAGVGGYTF
TRBD2	many	TRBV4-2	TRBJ2-7	TGTGCCAGCAGCCGAGAACTAGCGGGGTCATCCTACGAGCAGTACTTC	CASSRELAGSSYEQYF
NA	NA	TRBV2	TRBJ2-1	TGTGCCAGCATTCGGGACGGGGGTTTGGCCTACAATGAGCAGTTCTTC	CASIRDGGLAYNEQFF
TRBD1	few	TRBV10-3	TRBJ2-7	TGTGCCATCAGTCCACAGGGGCCGGTATACGAGCAGTACTTC	CAISPQGPVYEQYF
TRBD1	many	TRBV6-1	TRBJ2-7	TGTGCCAGCAGCCTTCAGACAGGGGCTTACGAGCAGTACTTC	CASSLQTGAYEQYF
NA	NA	TRBV5-6	TRBJ1-3	TGTGTCAGCAGCTTGCGACGGGGGATAGCACCTGGAAACACCATATATTTT	CVSSLRRGIAPGNTIYF
NA	NA	TRBV28	TRBJ2-3	TGTGCCAGCAGTTTACACCAAACCCCTCCACGGCGGTATTTT	CASSLHQTPPRRYF
NA	NA	TRBV7-2	TRBJ2-2	TGTGCCAGCAGCTCCAAAGGCTGGGCAGGCAACGGGGAGCTGTTTTTT	CASSSKGWAGNGELFF
NA	many	TRBV10-3	TRBJ2-1	TGTGCCACCTCGGGAGATTCCCCCTACAATGAGCAGTTCTTC	CATSGDSPYNEQFF
NA	NA	TRBV7-9	TRBJ2-3	TGTGCCAGCAGTCCCACAGGTAAAGCATCGGATACGCAGTATTTT	CASSPTGKASDTQYF
NA	NA	TRBV11-2	TRBJ2-7	TGTGCCAGCAGTTGGACAGAAACCTACGAGCAGTACTTC	CASSWTETYEQYF
TRBD1	many	TRBV28	TRBJ2-7	TGTGCCAGCAAGGTGGGACAGGGAGCCTCCTACGAGCAGTACTTC	CASKVGQGASYEQYF
NA	many	TRBV5-1	TRBJ2-3	TGCGCCAGCAGCTTGGAGTCCGCGTGGGAATCAGATACGCAGTATTTT	CASSLESAWESDTQYF
NA	many	TRBV4-1	TRBJ2-2	TGCGCCAGTAGCCAGGTCCTATTGGGGGCCGGGGAGCTGTTTTTT	CASSQVLLGAGELFF
NA	NA	TRBV5-6	TRBJ2-1	TGTGCCAGCAGCTTCGGTAATCGGGTTCGGTCCTACAATGAGCAGTTCTTC	CASSFGNRVRSYNEQFF
NA	few	TRBV20-1	TRBJ2-1	TGCAGTGTGCGTCGGCGGGAAAACAATGAGCAGTTCTTC	CSVRRRENNEQFF
TRBD2	many	TRBV20-1	TRBJ2-5	TGCAGTGCTGGTTTTAGCGGGACGCAAGAGACCCAGTACTTC	CSAGFSGTQETQYF
NA	NA	TRBV6-1	TRBJ2-1	TGTGCCAGCAGTGAAAGGACAGAATCCTACAATGAGCAGTTCTTC	CASSERTESYNEQFF
NA	NA	TRBV29-1	TRBJ2-7	TGCAGCGTTCAACGCGTTATATTTCCCTACGAGCAGTACTTC	CSVQRVIFPYEQYF
NA	many	TRBV20-1	TRBJ2-3	TGCAGTGCTAGAGGTCCTAGGATCGCAGATACGCAGTATTTT	CSARGPRIADTQYF